Below, 9 T cell receptor beta chains from the same sample are listed, as sequenced in a study of control samples from healthy donors and cancer patients. The assay was immunoSEQ multiplex PCR, and TCRdb's table has in-frame clones only and misses some. The sample has 130,000 or so clones; around 87% are singletons. What was sequenced was blood. All receptors come from a man in his fifties or sixties in good health.

The V gene is TRBV28, the J gene TRBJ1-1; D gene uncertain. Germline-derived CDR1 and CDR2 are MDHEN and SYDVKM. V lost 3 bases to trimming and J lost 10 bases, with 18 bases between them. This CDR3 has 14 residues. The CDR3, as DNA: TGTGCCAGCAGTTTGAACCGCCAGTGGGGAACAGCTTTCTTT. Translation: CASSLNRQWGTAFF.

This chain uses TRBV5-6 with TRBJ1-2, with D maybe TRBD1 (5 bases). The CDR3 has 12 residues. Germline values: CDR1 SGHDT, CDR2 YYEEEE. Trimming shortened V by 1 base and J by 8 bases, and 9 bases separated the two germline ends. CDR3 nucleotides: TGTGCCAGCAGCTTGCTGGGGCACGGCTACACCTTC. It codes for CASSLLGHGYTF.

J is TRBJ2-5 and V is TRBV19; D uncertain. The CDR3 consists of 15 residues. In germline, CDR1 is LNHDA, CDR2 SQIVND (reference sequence). V lost 4 bases, J lost 5 bases, and 17 bases lay in between. Here the CDR3 DNA reads TGTGCCAGTAGTAGTTTAATGGGATCCTGGGAGACCCAGTACTTC. It codes for CASSSLMGSWETQYF.

V is TRBV10-3 and J is TRBJ1-2, with D tentatively TRBD1 (5 bases). Trimming removed 5 bases at V and 4 bases at J, with 20 bases between. Per germline, CDR1 ENHRY and CDR2 SYGVKD. CDR3 length: 16 amino acids. The CDR3 here is CAISHVGVRASYGYTF. CDR3 nucleotides: TGTGCCATCAGTCACGTGGGTGTCAGGGCCAGCTATGGCTACACCTTC.

The CDR3 sequence: CASSFGMNTEAFF. The CDR3 nucleotides are TGTGCCAGCAGTTTCGGGATGAACACTGAAGCTTTCTTT. This chain links TRBV28 with TRBJ1-1; unclear D gene. The germline V gene has CDR1 MDHEN and CDR2 SYDVKM. Trimming shortened V by 3 bases and J by 0 bases, and 5 bases separated the two germline ends. The CDR3 contains 13 residues.

The rearrangement joins TRBV4-1 to TRBJ1-4; D gene uncertain. Trimming shortened V by 1 base and J by 8 bases, and 20 bases separated the two germline ends. CDR3 size: 17 residues. The germline V gene has CDR1 MGHRA and CDR2 YSYEKL. CDR3 loop: CASSQVQGTGLGEKLFF. CDR3 in DNA: TGCGCCAGCAGCCAAGTCCAAGGTACGGGATTAGGAGAAAAACTGTTTTTT.

This sequence joins TRBV7-9 and TRBJ1-3, with D hard to call. The V end was cut by 5 bases, the J end by 0 bases, with 14 bases between. The CDR3 is 16 amino acids. The germline V gene encodes CDR1 SEHNR and CDR2 FQNEAQ (reference sequence). The CDR3 reads CASSAKSGNSGNTIYF. The CDR3 DNA reads as TGTGCCAGCAGCGCAAAGTCGGGGAACTCTGGAAACACCATATATTTT. Together with reference TRBV7-9 and TRBJ1-3, the CDR3 gives the full variable domain: DTGVSQNPRHKITKRGQNVTFRCDPISEHNRLYWYRQTLGQGPEFLTYFQNEAQLEKSRLLSDRFSAERPKGSFSTLEIQRTEQGDSAMYLCASSAKSGNSGNTIYFGEGSWLTVV.

The chain couples TRBV6-5 to TRBJ2-7; TRBD1 agrees at 7 bases. The CDR3 spans 14 residues. The J segment lost 6 bases and the V segment lost 6 bases, leaving 11 bases of the junction unmatched. CDR1 and CDR2 (germline): MNHEY, SVGAGI. The CDR3 sequence is CASRPSYRQGEQYF. CDR3 coding DNA: TGTGCCAGCAGACCTTCTTATAGACAGGGCGAGCAGTACTTC.

The chain combines TRBV30 with TRBJ2-2; D may be TRBD1 or TRBD2 (6 bases each). The V gene lost 3 bases and the J gene lost 6 bases, with 17 bases spanning the gap. The CDR3 totals 15 residues. Germline V gene data show CDR1 as GTSNPN and CDR2 as SVGIG (reference sequence). The DNA of the CDR3 is TGTGCCTGGAGACTTCCGGGGGCACGGGCCGGGGAGCTGTTTTTT. Translated: CAWRLPGARAGELFF.